This TCR beta chain was identified during a study of cytomegalovirus exposure and HLA in healthy donors (dated by TCRdb to about 2017). Background for the entire study: An earlier analysis of fewer than 750 of the donors reported approximately 300 Gb of sequence data and around 120 million unique TCR beta sequences obtained from 150 million to 200 million T cells. To predict cytomegalovirus infection status, the study combined high-throughput TCR immunosequencing, statistical association of individual TCRs with disease status, and machine learning. Of the roughly 430 genotyped donors, about 84% fell in the genetic ancestry cluster associated with self-reported Caucasian donors. Roughly five DR-DQ haplotypes were treated as single units for association and clustering because of strong linkage in the cohort. The study used immunosequencing to profile the T cell repertoires of under 700 subjects and linked those repertoires to cytomegalovirus serostatus. Donor age, sex, ethnicity and CMV serostatus were compiled together with the repertoire data. All discovery cohort repertoires had been generated on a single sequencing platform. Approximately 300 gigabases of sequencing data and approximately 85 million unique TCR sequences were included in an early release covering 500 to 750 HLA-typed donors. The study aimed to test whether cataloging public T cell receptors could reveal signatures of past pathogen exposure. To decide whether each TCR beta V gene segment behaved as functional or pseudogenic, an earlier analysis of some 570 of the donors relied on high-throughput TCR beta sequencing. HLA typing included class I and class II loci at four-digit resolution. To study patterns of TCR occurrence, a later analysis re-analyzed previously published TCR beta repertoires from hundreds of donors and added high-resolution HLA genotyping. Besides the first cohort of 500 to 700 subjects, a separate validation cohort made up of 120 or so different subjects was used. In a later genetic analysis, genome-wide SNP genotypes for about three fifths of the roughly 670 donors were used, and that subset was treated as a discovery cohort. Across some 400 genotyped donors of the cohort, an average of approximately 200,000 unique TCR beta nucleotide sequences per donor were sequenced, and 15% to 20% of those sequences were non-productive. Rather than using new phenotypic data, the later analysis identified candidate immune exposures from TCR beta sequences and from how often those sequences occurred across donors. The number of typed donors differed by locus: about 620-640 for A, B, C, DRB1 and DQB1; 500 to 550 for DQA1; 606 for DPA1; and around 470 for DPB1. The study at large found these results: Linkage disequilibrium might explain the correlated functional status among segregating V segments, but an unknown experimental factor could not be excluded. Most CMV-associated TCR beta chains appeared to be HLA-restricted in a later analysis, and the HLA associations seemed to be driven largely by CMV exposure. In an earlier analysis of roughly 500 of the donors, most TCR beta V segments appeared in productive rearrangements about 87% or about 30% of the time, broadly matching IMGT annotations. HLA typing was unavailable for some donors at each locus, so association tests used only the typed subset. The earlier analysis of 587 of the donors excluded seventeen rarely observed V segments, including chromosome 9 orphons, because counts were too low. In a later genetic analysis, fewer N-insertions in productive TCRs were reported among donors in an Asian-associated ancestry cluster than the roughly 700-donor mean. In a later analysis, the rate of TCR association differed among HLA loci, with DRB1 alleles having the most associated TCRs and HLA-C alleles having the fewest. At a false discovery rate of 0.05, a later analysis linked 15,000 to 20,000 TCR beta sequences to specific HLA alleles. Sequencing depth was assumed to be roughly uniform across donors in the presence/absence analyses, though that assumption may not hold. Assigning TCR associations to individual alleles was difficult when HLA alleles, especially DR and DQ, strongly co-occurred. Immune exposure information for the cohort was limited to CMV serostatus. The authors suggested that the approach could potentially be generalized to other disease states and immunological phenotypes. The cohort was sequenced for TCR beta chains only, and without alpha or paired-chain data the features that could be detected were limited. In vitro tests confirmed that a few of the cytomegalovirus-associated TCR beta chains recognize cytomegalovirus antigens. According to a later analysis, parvovirus B19, influenza, CMV and Epstein-Barr virus appeared linked to several top co-occurrence clusters. In both the original and validation cohorts, the classifier was reported to diagnose cytomegalovirus status with high specificity and sensitivity. A further reported finding was that TCR beta sequences accurately predicted the HLA-A and HLA-B alleles for most subjects in the first cohort. A later genetic analysis associated a missense DCLRE1C variant with V-gene and J-gene trimming of TCR beta chains, and an independent cohort replicated the association. The 87-base-pair reads could not distinguish some IMGT-functional V segments, including TRBV6-2 and TRBV6-3, so those segments were excluded. A cluster of highly shared sequence variants was judged likely to be a technical artifact of the sequencing pipeline. Most TCR sequences were seen in very few donors, while some public TCRs were found in many individuals. The study listed 150 to 200 TCR beta chains as associated with cytomegalovirus. In a later analysis, HLA-associated TCR beta chains were found to be more clonally expanded and to have lower generation probabilities than equally common non-associated chains.

The method behind the library was the immunoSEQ multiplex PCR assay. A mixture of 60 forward primers for TCR Vbeta segments and 13 reverse primers for TCR Jbeta segments was used in the multiplex PCR. The CDR3 region of rearranged TCR beta genes was amplified from genomic DNA with a multiplex PCR assay. The Illumina HiSeq System was used to sequence the amplified TCR beta libraries as 87-base-pair reads. On the authors' methods: Across the roughly 700 repertoires, a later analysis counted tens of millions of unique TCR beta chains, around 11 million of which were shared by at least two donors. Raw reads were error-corrected and collapsed into unique sequences by a nearest-neighbor algorithm in which closely related sequences were merged to remove PCR and sequencing errors. V, D and J gene segments were assigned by aligning CDR3 sequences to IMGT reference sequences. For a sequence to be retained, a match of at least six nucleotides was required to both a V gene segment and a J gene segment. A rearrangement counted as productive if the CDR3 had no stop codons and remained in frame with V and J, and every other rearrangement counted as non-productive. Following IMGT convention, CDR3 was defined as the stretch from the second conserved V-encoded cysteine up to the conserved J-encoded phenylalanine. In an earlier analysis of more than 550 of the donors, sequences lacking an unambiguous match to a single V gene segment were excluded. In an earlier analysis of some 590 of the donors, V segments were called functional above 56.7% productive rearrangements and were called segregating when the between-donor standard deviation exceeded 5%. A statistical classification framework was built for diagnosing cytomegalovirus status from the catalog of TCR beta chain sequences. In a later analysis, TCR nucleotide sequences were compared against IMGT/GENE-DB human TR gene sequences so that V and J genes could be assigned. The TCRdist pipeline was used in a later analysis to assign CDR3 sequences and most-parsimonious VDJ recombination scenarios. In a later analysis, every TCR beta chain was defined by the combination of its CDR3 amino acid sequence and its V-gene family, and reads without a unique V-gene family were dropped. A later analysis removed 600 or so highly shared, low-generation-probability nucleotide sequences to deal with suspected cross-contamination and a sequencing artifact. A later analysis calculated a clonal expansion index for each public chain from normalized within-repertoire ranks of inferred template counts. Generation probabilities in a later analysis came from a VDJ recombination model fitted to out-of-frame rearrangements, and those results were checked against IGoR. Hypergeometric tests were used in a later analysis to score TCR-TCR, TCR-HLA and TCR-CMV co-occurrence, with a repertoire-size bias correction applied to the TCR pairs. A later analysis estimated false discovery rates by permuting HLA or CMV assignments 20 times. In a later analysis, co-occurring TCRs were grouped using DBSCAN, with TCRdist sequence similarity added in when clustering inside HLA-allele-positive subsets. Co-occurrence clustering excluded repertoires with fewer than 30,000 or more than 120,000 public chains, plus five with anomalous nucleotide sharing. What TCRdb holds here is the immuneACCESS table cut down to in-frame rearrangements. Part of the clones is not present; checked against another copy, under half of the missing clones reflect an unresolved V gene, and the others are unexplained. V, J and clone size derive from that table, while D and trimming were established from the DNA sequence. For this sample the table gives some 100,000 clones, of which approximately 70% were detected only once. Approximately 15% of the sample is in the top ten clones.

A remark on this clone: Its antigen has not been determined. Base qualities are missing; no much larger clone stands one base away.

The CDR3 numbers 16 residues from cysteine through phenylalanine. The only DNA kept is the CDR3, 48 bases in frame from the first base. Based on the germline V gene, the CDR1 and CDR2 sequences are MDHEN and SYDVKM. V is pruned by 6 bases and J by 1 base, leaving 11 bases of the junction without a gene match. The cohort consisted of 666 healthy bone marrow donors. Cohort members were all nominally healthy when sampled, although unrecorded immune exposures were likely present. The donor was CMV seropositive and belonged to the group of more than 250 seropositive cohort members. Every donor gave a peripheral blood sample, and the peripheral blood mononuclear cells from that sample were used for TCR beta sequencing. Genomic DNA extraction from the blood cell samples was performed with the Qiagen DNeasy Blood Extraction Kit.

The chain was built from TRBV28 and TRBJ1-1; 7 of the junction bases match TRBD1. Material for sequencing was PBMCs. This TCR was sampled from a woman in her fifties or sixties in good health and CMV-seropositive. The DNA reads as follows: TGTGCCAGCAGAAACCCGCCGGGACAGAGGAACACTGAAGCTTTCTTT. Protein translation: CASRNPPGQRNTEAFF.